Included here is one T cell receptor beta chain sequence, with context. The sample comes from a study of beta chain features in type 1 diabetes. The CDR3 is 15 residues long. V shed 7 bases and J 3 bases; nucleotides not matched to a gene: 11. From germline, CDR1 is SGHTA and CDR2 FQGNSA. Expressed TCRB transcripts got sequenced, as all isolated RNA was reverse transcribed. This table comes from immunoSEQ multiplex PCR, and its TCRdb copy is limited to in-frame clones, with some not included. The repertoire has 25,000 or so clones, almost 70% of them found once; the top ten carry about 2.2%. The source of this sequence is a woman between 40 and 55 years old in good health. The specimen sequenced was Tregs from blood. The chain is built from TRBV7-2 and TRBJ1-2; TRBD1 agrees at 7 bases. The CDR3 nucleotides read TGTGCCAGCACCACTGGACAGGCTTACGACTATGGCTACACCTTC. It encodes CASTTGQAYDYGYTF.